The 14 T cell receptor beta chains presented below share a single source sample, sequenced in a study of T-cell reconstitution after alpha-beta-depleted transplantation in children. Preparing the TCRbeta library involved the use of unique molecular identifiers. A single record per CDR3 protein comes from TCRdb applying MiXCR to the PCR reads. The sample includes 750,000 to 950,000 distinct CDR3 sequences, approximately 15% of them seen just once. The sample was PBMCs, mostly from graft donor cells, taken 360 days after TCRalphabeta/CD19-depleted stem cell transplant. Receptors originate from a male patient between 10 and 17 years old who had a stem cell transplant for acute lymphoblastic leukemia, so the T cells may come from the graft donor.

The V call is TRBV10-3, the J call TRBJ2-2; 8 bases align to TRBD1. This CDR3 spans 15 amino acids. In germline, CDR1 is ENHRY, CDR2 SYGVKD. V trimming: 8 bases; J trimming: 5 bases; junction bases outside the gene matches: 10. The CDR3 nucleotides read TGTGCCATCGCCAGACAGGGGCAATTTACCGGGGAGCTGTTTTTT. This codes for CAIARQGQFTGELFF.

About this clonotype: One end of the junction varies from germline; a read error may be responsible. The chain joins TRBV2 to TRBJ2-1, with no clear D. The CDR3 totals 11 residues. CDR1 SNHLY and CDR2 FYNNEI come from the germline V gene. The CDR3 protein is CASSEVGLRDF. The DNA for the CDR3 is TGTGCCAGCAGTGAAGTCGGGCTAAGGGACTTC.

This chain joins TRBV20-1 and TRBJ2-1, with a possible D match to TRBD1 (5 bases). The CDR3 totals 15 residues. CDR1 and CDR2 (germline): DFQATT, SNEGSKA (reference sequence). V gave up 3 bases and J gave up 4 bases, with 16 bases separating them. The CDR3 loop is CSARSRALFYNEQFF. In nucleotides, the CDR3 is TGCAGTGCTAGGTCCAGGGCTTTATTTTACAATGAGCAGTTCTTC.

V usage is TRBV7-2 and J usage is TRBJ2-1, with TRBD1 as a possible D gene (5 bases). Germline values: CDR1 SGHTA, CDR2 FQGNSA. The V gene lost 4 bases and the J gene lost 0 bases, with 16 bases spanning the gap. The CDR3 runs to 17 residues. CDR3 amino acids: CASSSMTEYTSYNEQFF. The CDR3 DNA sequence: TGTGCCAGCAGCTCTATGACAGAATACACCTCCTACAATGAGCAGTTCTTC. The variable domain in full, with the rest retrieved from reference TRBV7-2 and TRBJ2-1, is GAGVSQSPSNKVTEKGKDVELRCDPISGHTALYWYRQSLGQGLEFLIYFQGNSAPDKSGLPSDRFSAERTGGSVSTLTIQRTQQEDSAVYLCASSSMTEYTSYNEQFFGPGTRLTVL.

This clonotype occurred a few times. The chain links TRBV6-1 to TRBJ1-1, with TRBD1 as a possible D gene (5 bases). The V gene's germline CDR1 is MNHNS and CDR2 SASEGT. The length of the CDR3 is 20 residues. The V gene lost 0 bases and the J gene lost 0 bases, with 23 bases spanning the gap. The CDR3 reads CASSEAFSARGVYMNTEAFF. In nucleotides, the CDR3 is TGTGCCAGCAGTGAAGCATTTTCGGCCCGGGGGGTCTACATGAACACTGAAGCTTTCTTT.

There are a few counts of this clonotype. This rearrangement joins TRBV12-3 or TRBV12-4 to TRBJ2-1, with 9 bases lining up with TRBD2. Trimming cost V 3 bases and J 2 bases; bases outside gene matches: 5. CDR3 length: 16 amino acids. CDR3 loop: CASSFVSGSTYNEQFF. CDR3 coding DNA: TGTGCCAGCAGTTTTGTTAGCGGGAGTACCTACAATGAGCAGTTCTTC.

This chain's CDR3 is CASSDLAGHSYNEQFF. In nucleotides, the CDR3 is TGTGCCAGCAGCGACCTAGCGGGCCACTCCTACAATGAGCAGTTCTTC. This chain links TRBV9 with TRBJ2-1, with 8 positions matching TRBD2. CDR1 is SGDLS, CDR2 YYNGEE, per germline. The junction had 5 bases not matched to a gene; V was cut back by 3 bases and J by 0 bases. The CDR3 has 16 amino acids.

For the CDR3, the DNA is TGTGCCAGCAGCCCGACAGGACAGGGGGCGAGGAATGAGCAGTTCTTC. It encodes CASSPTGQGARNEQFF. The rearrangement links TRBV7-9 to TRBJ2-1; 11 bases fit TRBD1. The CDR3 totals 16 residues. CDR1 is SEHNR, CDR2 FQNEAQ, per germline (reference sequence). Trimming cost V 5 bases and J 7 bases; bases outside gene matches: 10.

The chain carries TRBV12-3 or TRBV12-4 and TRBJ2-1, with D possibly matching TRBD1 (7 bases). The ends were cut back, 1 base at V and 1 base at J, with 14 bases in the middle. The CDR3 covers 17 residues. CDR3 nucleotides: TGTGCCAGCAGTTTAGAGGGACAGCGGGCTTCCTACAATGAGCAGTTCTTC. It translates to CASSLEGQRASYNEQFF.

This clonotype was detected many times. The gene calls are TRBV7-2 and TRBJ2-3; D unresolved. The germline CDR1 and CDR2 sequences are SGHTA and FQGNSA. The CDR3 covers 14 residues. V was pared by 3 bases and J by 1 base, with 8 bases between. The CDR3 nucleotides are TGTGCCAGCAGCTTTCGCGGTCGCACAGATACGCAGTATTTT. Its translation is CASSFRGRTDTQYF. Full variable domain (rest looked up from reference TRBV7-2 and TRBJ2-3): GAGVSQSPSNKVTEKGKDVELRCDPISGHTALYWYRQSLGQGLEFLIYFQGNSAPDKSGLPSDRFSAERTGGSVSTLTIQRTQQEDSAVYLCASSFRGRTDTQYFGPGTRLTVL.

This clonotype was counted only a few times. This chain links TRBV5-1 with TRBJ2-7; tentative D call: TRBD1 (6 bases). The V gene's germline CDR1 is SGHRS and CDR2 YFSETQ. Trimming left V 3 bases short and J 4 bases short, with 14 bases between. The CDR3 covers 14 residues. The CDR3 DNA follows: TGCGCCAGCAGCTACACGGGACAACATTACGAGCAGTACTTC. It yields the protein CASSYTGQHYEQYF.

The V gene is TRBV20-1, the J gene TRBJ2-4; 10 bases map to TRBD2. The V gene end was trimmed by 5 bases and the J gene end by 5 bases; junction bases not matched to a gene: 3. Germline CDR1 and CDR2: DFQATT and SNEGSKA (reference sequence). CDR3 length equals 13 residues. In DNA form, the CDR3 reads TGCAGTGCTGTTACTAGCGGGGAAAACATTCAGTACTTC. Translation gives CSAVTSGENIQYF.

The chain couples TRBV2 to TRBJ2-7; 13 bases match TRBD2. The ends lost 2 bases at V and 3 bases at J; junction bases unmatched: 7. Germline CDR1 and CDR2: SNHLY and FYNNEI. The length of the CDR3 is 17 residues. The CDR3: CASSESPGLAGVYEQYF. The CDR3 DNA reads TGTGCCAGCAGTGAATCCCCTGGACTAGCGGGAGTCTACGAGCAGTACTTC.

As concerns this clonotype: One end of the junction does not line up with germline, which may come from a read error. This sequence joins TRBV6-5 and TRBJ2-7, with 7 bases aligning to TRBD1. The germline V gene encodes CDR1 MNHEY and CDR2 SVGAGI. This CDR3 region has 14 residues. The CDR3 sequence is CASSSTGPSSEQYF. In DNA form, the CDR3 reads TGTGCCAGCAGTTCGACAGGGCCCTCCTCCGAGCAGTACTTC.